This TCR beta chain originates from a study of TIL therapy for anti-PD-1-resistant metastatic lung cancer. Study-level information: Patients had a median age of 54 years (range about 38-85). Most patients had lung adenocarcinoma. By whole-exome sequencing, median non-synonymous tumor mutation burden was around 1.5 mutations per megabase.

Trimming stripped 3 bases from V and 5 bases from J, with 14 bases between. This CDR3 has 15 residues. The germline V gene encodes CDR1 LGHNA and CDR2 YNFKEQ. The immunoSEQ assay was v3. Sequencing was performed with immunoSEQ multiplex PCR; in TCRdb, only in-frame clones are kept and a portion is missing. The table records roughly 13,000 clones, 66% of them present only once. The time point was: pre-treatment sample, taken before nivolumab and TIL therapy. Pleural nodules or supraclavicular lymph nodes made up most of the excised metastases sampled. Tumor harvest preceded PD-1/PD-L1 blockade, followed by nivolumab treatment.

Sequencing was performed on tumor tissue, taken at baseline. This sequence was found in a woman aged 25-80 years with non-small cell lung cancer. The chain combines TRBV4-2 with TRBJ2-4, with D unresolved. The CDR3 is CASSHEARRENIQYF. Written as DNA, the CDR3 is TGTGCCAGCAGCCATGAAGCCCGGCGAGAAAACATTCAGTACTTC.